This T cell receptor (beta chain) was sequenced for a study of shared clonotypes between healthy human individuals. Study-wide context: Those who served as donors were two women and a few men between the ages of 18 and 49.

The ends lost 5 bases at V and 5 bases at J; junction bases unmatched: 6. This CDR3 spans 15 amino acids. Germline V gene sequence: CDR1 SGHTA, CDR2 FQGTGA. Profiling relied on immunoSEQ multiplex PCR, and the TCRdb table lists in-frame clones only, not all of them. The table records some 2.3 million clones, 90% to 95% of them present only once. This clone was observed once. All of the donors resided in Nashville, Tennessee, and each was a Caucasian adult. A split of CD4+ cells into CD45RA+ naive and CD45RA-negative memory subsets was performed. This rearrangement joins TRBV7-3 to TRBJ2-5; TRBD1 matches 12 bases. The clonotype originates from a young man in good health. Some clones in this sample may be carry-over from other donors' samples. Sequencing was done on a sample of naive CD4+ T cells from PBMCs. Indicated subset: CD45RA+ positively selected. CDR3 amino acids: CASSQGQGAWETQYF. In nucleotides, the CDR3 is TGTGCCAGCAGCCAGGGACAGGGGGCTTGGGAGACCCAGTACTTC.